The 26 T cell receptor beta chains reported below all come from one sample, sequenced in a study of Graves' ophthalmopathy and Graves' hyperthyroidism. RNA transcripts were the source from which TCR beta CDR3 regions were amplified. HTBI primers were used in a first-round RT-PCR, which preceded a second-round multiplex PCR. TCRdb ran MiXCR on the multiplex PCR reads and lists one entry per CDR3 protein. Of 200,000 to 250,000 distinct CDR3 sequences listed, about 22% are singletons. Material: peripheral blood. The receptors were gathered from a woman between 45 and 60 years old with Graves' ophthalmopathy.

V is TRBV7-2 and J is TRBJ2-7; the D gene is possibly TRBD2 (5 bases). The CDR3 has 12 residues. Trimming shortened V by 2 bases and J by 5 bases, and 7 bases separated the two germline ends. The germline V gene has CDR1 SGHTA and CDR2 FQGNSA. The CDR3 is CASSLTGNEQYF. The CDR3, as DNA: TGTGCCAGCAGCTTAACCGGGAACGAGCAGTACTTC.

This clonotype has a handful of counts. V usage is TRBV6-4 and J usage is TRBJ2-2, with D maybe TRBD1 (5 bases). Germline values: CDR1 MRHNA, CDR2 SNTAGT. V lost 5 bases, J lost 4 bases, and 11 bases lay in between. This CDR3 has 14 amino acids. CDR3 DNA sequence: TGTGCCAGCAGTAGTCAGGGCGGCACCGGGGAGCTGTTTTTT. Protein sequence: CASSSQGGTGELFF.

The rearrangement links TRBV12-3 or TRBV12-4 to TRBJ2-7, with 7 nucleotides matching TRBD1. This CDR3 has 14 amino acids. Trimming removed 6 bases from V and 3 bases from J; junction bases left unmatched: 8. The DNA of the CDR3 is TGTGCCAGCAGAAGGCGACAGGGAGACTACGAGCAGTACTTC. This encodes CASRRRQGDYEQYF.

This clonotype was observed a handful of times. This chain links TRBV3-1 with TRBJ2-7, with D unclear. V was trimmed by 4 bases and J by 0 bases, leaving 19 bases between them. This CDR3 has 17 amino acids. Germline CDR1 reads LGHDT; CDR2 reads YNNKEL (reference sequence). This CDR3 reads CASSRSQERAASYEQYF. The CDR3 DNA is TGTGCCAGCAGCCGAAGTCAGGAAAGGGCAGCCTCCTACGAGCAGTACTTC.

This clonotype came up many times. The chain uses TRBV12-3 or TRBV12-4 and TRBJ1-5; D is unresolved. This CDR3 is 15 amino acids long. With 2 bases removed from V and 9 bases from J, the gap between germline ends came to 17 bases. CDR3 sequence: CASSLIGSGLGPQHF. CDR3 bases: TGTGCCAGCAGTTTAATTGGGTCTGGGTTGGGGCCCCAGCATTTT.

This clonotype was observed many times. The chain couples TRBV24-1 to TRBJ2-2; either TRBD1 or TRBD2 may fit D (5 bases each). This CDR3 spans 14 amino acids. V gave up 9 bases and J gave up 6 bases, with 16 bases separating them. Looked up from germline, CDR1 is KGHDR and CDR2 is SFDVKD. The CDR3 loop reads CATGRDPWAGELFF. The CDR3 DNA is TGTGCCACCGGACGGGACCCCTGGGCCGGGGAGCTGTTTTTT.

Ten or more counts support this clonotype. J is TRBJ2-7 and V is TRBV11-2; unclear D gene. The ends were cut back, 3 bases at V and 1 base at J, with 13 bases in the middle. Germline values: CDR1 SGHAT, CDR2 FQNNGV. The CDR3 is 15 residues long. CDR3 in amino acids: CASSLRTHLSYEQYF. In DNA form, the CDR3 reads TGTGCCAGCAGCTTGCGAACTCACTTATCCTACGAGCAGTACTTC.

This clonotype was recorded at least ten times. V gene TRBV2 combines with J gene TRBJ1-5, with a weak D call TRBD1 (5 bases). CDR1 and CDR2 (germline): SNHLY, FYNNEI. CDR3 length equals 16 residues. Trimming pared 3 bases from V and 2 bases from J, leaving 14 bases between. The CDR3 DNA reads TGTGCCAGCAGTGATGGGGCCCCGGGGGGCAATCAGCCCCAGCATTTT. This gives the protein CASSDGAPGGNQPQHF.

This clonotype was seen at least ten times. This rearrangement joins TRBV12-3 or TRBV12-4 to TRBJ1-5; D call uncertain. The CDR3 is 13 amino acids. Between the trimmed V and J ends, which lost 5 bases and 0 bases, there was a span of 5 bases. Here the CDR3 reads CASSLGSNQPQHF. In nucleotides, the CDR3 is TGTGCCAGCAGTCTGGGTAGCAATCAGCCCCAGCATTTT.

In the case of this clonotype: The CDR3 does not end in the conserved phenylalanine or tryptophan, so this is likely a read error. The chain carries TRBV2 and TRBJ1-2; D perhaps matches TRBD1 (6 bases). CDR1 is SNHLY and CDR2 is FYNNEI in the germline V gene. This CDR3 region has 14 residues. Trimming took 5 bases from V and 4 from J, leaving 14 bases between them. The CDR3 sequence is CASSLGASAYGYTL. DNA of the CDR3: TGTGCCAGCAGTCTGGGGGCTTCCGCCTATGGCTACACCCTC.

This clonotype was counted at least ten times. DNA of the CDR3: TGTGCCAGCAGCCGCCTCGTTGGGCCCCTCCACTTT. It codes for CASSRLVGPLHF. V and J are TRBV28 and TRBJ1-6; no clear D. The V gene lost 6 bases and the J gene lost 13 bases, with 13 bases spanning the gap. Looked up from germline, CDR1 is MDHEN and CDR2 is SYDVKM. The CDR3 covers 12 residues.

The chain combines TRBV2 with TRBJ1-2; D might be TRBD1 (6 bases). CDR1 is SNHLY, CDR2 FYNNEI, per germline. The CDR3 contains 12 residues. V was clipped by 8 bases and J by 9 bases, with 16 bases between them. CDR3 sequence: CASGAGTWSYTF. CDR3 sequence (DNA): TGTGCCAGCGGTGCCGGGACATGGAGCTACACCTTC.

V gene TRBV10-3 combines with J gene TRBJ2-5; 10 positions agree with TRBD1. The length of the CDR3 is 13 residues. The germline V gene has CDR1 ENHRY and CDR2 SYGVKD. V shed 9 bases and J 7 bases; nucleotides not matched to a gene: 8. CDR3 protein: CAIRQGAGGTQYF. CDR3 DNA sequence: TGTGCCATTCGACAGGGGGCAGGGGGGACCCAGTACTTC.

This clonotype was detected ten times or more. This rearrangement joins TRBV20-1 to TRBJ1-2; the D is unclear. CDR1 DFQATT and CDR2 SNEGSKA come from the germline V gene (reference sequence). V was clipped by 0 bases and J by 0 bases, with 26 bases between them. This CDR3 is 20 amino acids long. CDR3 loop: CSARDVGEADIRKANYGYTF. DNA for the CDR3: TGCAGTGCTAGAGATGTTGGGGAGGCAGATATAAGGAAAGCTAACTATGGCTACACCTTC.

This clonotype was picked up many times. The rearrangement uses TRBV12-3 or TRBV12-4 and TRBJ1-1; D perhaps matches TRBD1 (5 bases). V was cut by 5 bases and J by 1 base, with 8 bases left in between. CDR3 length equals 13 residues. CDR3 in amino acids: CASSTQGNTEAFF. The CDR3 DNA is TGTGCCAGCAGTACTCAGGGGAACACTGAAGCTTTCTTT.

The sample holds many counts of this clonotype. This chain connects TRBV12-3 or TRBV12-4 to TRBJ1-3; 7 positions agree with TRBD1. V was pared by 3 bases and J by 4 bases, with 6 bases of the junction left unmatched. The CDR3 contains 15 residues. CDR3 sequence: CASSFTGVAGNTIYF. The CDR3 region has the DNA TGTGCCAGCAGTTTCACAGGGGTGGCAGGAAACACCATATATTTT.

V and J are TRBV19 and TRBJ2-4; TRBD1 agrees at 7 bases. The CDR3 spans 16 residues. Germline V lookup: CDR1 LNHDA, CDR2 SQIVND (reference sequence). Germline trimming cut 5 bases from V and 0 bases from J; bases unmatched to any gene: 7. In nucleotides, the CDR3 is TGTGCCAGTAGTCCGGGGACAGAGCTAGCCAAAAACATTCAGTACTTC. Amino acids: CASSPGTELAKNIQYF.

This chain uses TRBV15 with TRBJ1-1, with D possibly being TRBD1 (5 bases). Germline CDR1 reads LNHNV; CDR2 reads YYDKDF (reference sequence). Trimming took 0 bases from V and 4 from J, leaving 15 bases between them. CDR3 size: 16 residues. CDR3 bases: TGTGCCACCAGCAGAGAACGTCGGCAGGGAGGCACTGAAGCTTTCTTT. Its translation: CATSRERRQGGTEAFF.

The chain is built from TRBV27 and TRBJ1-1, with D unresolved. The CDR3 sequence is 15 residues long. Germline CDR1 and CDR2: MNHEY and SMNVEV (reference sequence). Trimming took 3 bases from V and 5 from J, leaving 16 bases between them. The CDR3 is CASSFGVTKSTEAFF. Here the CDR3 DNA reads TGTGCCAGCAGTTTTGGGGTGACAAAATCGACTGAAGCTTTCTTT.

The J gene is TRBJ1-2, the V gene TRBV7-8, with TRBD1 identical over 8 bases. This CDR3 spans 13 amino acids. Germline-derived CDR1 and CDR2 are SGHVS and FQNEAQ. Trimming removed 5 bases from V and 4 bases from J; junction bases left unmatched: 3. CDR3 nucleotide sequence: TGTGCCAGCAGCGGGGGACAGGCCTATGGCTACACCTTC. Translating gives CASSGGQAYGYTF.

This clonotype was counted many times. The V gene is TRBV27, the J gene TRBJ1-2; the D is unclear. Germline assignment: CDR1 MNHEY and CDR2 SMNVEV (reference sequence). Trimming removed 0 bases from V and 4 bases from J, with 12 bases in between. CDR3 length: 15 residues. CDR3 sequence reads: CASSLSPRWSYGYTF. The CDR3 bases are TGTGCCAGCAGTTTATCTCCCAGATGGAGCTATGGCTACACCTTC.

Turning to this clonotype: A read error may produce the germline difference seen at one junction end. The chain couples TRBV14 to TRBJ1-1, with TRBD1 identical over 7 bases. The germline CDR1 and CDR2 sequences are SGHDN and FVKESK. The CDR3 length is 15 residues. DNA for the CDR3: TGTGCCAGCAGCCAGGAACAGGGGAGAGGCACTGAAGCTCTCTTT. Its protein product is CASSQEQGRGTEALF.

The chain recombines TRBV27 with TRBJ2-7; D unresolved. Germline CDR1 reads MNHEY; CDR2 reads SMNVEV (reference sequence). Trimming cost V 4 bases and J 0 bases, with 10 bases left between them. The CDR3 extends over 14 amino acids. For the CDR3, the DNA is TGTGCCAGCAGTTACTCCTCGAGCTCCTACGAGCAGTACTTC. Translating gives CASSYSSSSYEQYF.

This clonotype was detected a few times. J is TRBJ1-1 and V is TRBV12-3 or TRBV12-4; the D gene is possibly TRBD1 (5 bases). V lost 5 bases, J lost 4 bases, and 14 bases lay in between. The CDR3 totals 14 residues. The CDR3 DNA reads TGTGCCAGCAGTCGAGCAGGGATGGGCACTGAAGCTTTCTTT. Amino acid sequence: CASSRAGMGTEAFF.

This clonotype was detected ten times or more. The CDR3 DNA sequence: TGTGCCAGCACCAATGGGGAACTAAGCAATCAGCCCCAGCATTTT. Translation gives CASTNGELSNQPQHF. The chain uses TRBV6-1 and TRBJ1-5; no reliable D call. Trimming cost V 7 bases and J 1 base, with 14 bases left between them. Germline CDR1 reads MNHNS; CDR2 reads SASEGT. The CDR3 sequence is 15 residues long.

This clonotype was seen repeatedly, ten times or more. The chain employs TRBV20-1 and TRBJ1-5; the match to TRBD1 covers 7 bases. V trimming: 1 base; J trimming: 3 bases; junction bases outside the gene matches: 9. Germline V gene data show CDR1 as DFQATT and CDR2 as SNEGSKA (reference sequence). The CDR3 is made up of 16 amino acids. DNA of the CDR3: TGCAGTGCTAGAGTGTTACGAGGGGGCAACAATCAGCCCCAGCATTTT. As protein: CSARVLRGGNNQPQHF.